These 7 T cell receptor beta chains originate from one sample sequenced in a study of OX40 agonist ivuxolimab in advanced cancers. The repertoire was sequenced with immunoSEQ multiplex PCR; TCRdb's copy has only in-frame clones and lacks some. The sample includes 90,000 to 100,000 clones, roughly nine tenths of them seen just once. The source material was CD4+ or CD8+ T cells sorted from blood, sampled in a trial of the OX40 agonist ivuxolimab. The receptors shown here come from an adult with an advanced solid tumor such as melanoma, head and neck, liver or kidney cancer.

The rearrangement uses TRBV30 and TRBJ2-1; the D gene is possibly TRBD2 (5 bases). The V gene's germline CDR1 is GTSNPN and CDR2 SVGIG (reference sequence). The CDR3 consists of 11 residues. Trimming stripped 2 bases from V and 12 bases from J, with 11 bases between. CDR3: CAWSSRETQFF. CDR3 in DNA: TGTGCCTGGAGTTCTCGGGAAACGCAGTTCTTC.

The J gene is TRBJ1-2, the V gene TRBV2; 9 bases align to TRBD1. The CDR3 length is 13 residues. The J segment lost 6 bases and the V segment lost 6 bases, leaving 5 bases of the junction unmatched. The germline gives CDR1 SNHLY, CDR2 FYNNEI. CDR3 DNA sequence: TGTGCCAGCAGCGGGACAGGGTGGGATGGCTACACCTTC. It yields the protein CASSGTGWDGYTF.

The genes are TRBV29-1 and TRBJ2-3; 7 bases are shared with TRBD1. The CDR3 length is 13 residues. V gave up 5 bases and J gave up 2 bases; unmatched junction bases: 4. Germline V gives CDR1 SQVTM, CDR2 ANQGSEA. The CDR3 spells CSVRKGATDTQYF. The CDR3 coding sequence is TGCAGCGTTAGGAAGGGGGCCACAGATACGCAGTATTTT.

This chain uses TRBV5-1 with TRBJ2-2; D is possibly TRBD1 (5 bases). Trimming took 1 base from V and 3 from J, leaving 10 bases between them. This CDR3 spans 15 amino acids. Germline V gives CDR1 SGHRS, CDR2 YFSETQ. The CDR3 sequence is CASSLQQADTGELFF. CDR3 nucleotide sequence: TGCGCCAGCAGCTTGCAACAGGCGGACACCGGGGAGCTGTTTTTT.

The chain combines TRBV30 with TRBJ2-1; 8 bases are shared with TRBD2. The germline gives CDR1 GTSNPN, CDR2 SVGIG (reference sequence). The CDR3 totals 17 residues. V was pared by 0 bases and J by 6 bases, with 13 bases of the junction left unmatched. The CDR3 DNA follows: TGTGCCTGGAGTGTACGGGTAGCGGGAACTCTTGTCAATGAGCAGTTCTTC. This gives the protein CAWSVRVAGTLVNEQFF. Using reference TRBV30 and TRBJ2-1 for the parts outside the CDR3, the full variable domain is SQTIHQWPATLVQPVGSPLSLECTVEGTSNPNLYWYRQAAGRGLQLLFYSVGIGQISSEVPQNLSASRPQDRQFILSSKKLLLSDSGFYLCAWSVRVAGTLVNEQFFGPGTRLTVL.

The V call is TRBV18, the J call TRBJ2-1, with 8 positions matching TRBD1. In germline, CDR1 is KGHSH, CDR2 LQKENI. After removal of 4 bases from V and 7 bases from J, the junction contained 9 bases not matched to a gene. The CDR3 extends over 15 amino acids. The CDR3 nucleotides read TGTGCCAGCTCACTAGGACAGGGTAATTTAAATGAGCAGTTCTTC. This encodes CASSLGQGNLNEQFF.

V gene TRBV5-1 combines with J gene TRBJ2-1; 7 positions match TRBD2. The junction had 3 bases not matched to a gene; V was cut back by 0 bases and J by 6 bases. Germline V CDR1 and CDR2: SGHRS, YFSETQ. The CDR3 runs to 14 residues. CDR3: CASSLGDYGNEQFF. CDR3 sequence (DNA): TGCGCCAGCAGCTTGGGGGACTACGGCAATGAGCAGTTCTTC. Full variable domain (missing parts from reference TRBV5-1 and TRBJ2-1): KAGVTQTPRYLIKTRGQQVTLSCSPISGHRSVSWYQQTPGQGLQFLFEYFSETQRNKGNFPGRFSGRQFSNSRSEMNVSTLELGDSALYLCASSLGDYGNEQFFGPGTRLTVL.